Below, one T cell receptor (beta chain) is given with its context. Its recognized antigen is unknown. Within one base of it there is no much larger clone, and no base qualities were kept. The data are from a study of blood T cell repertoires in COVID-19 (dated by TCRdb to 2019 to 2021). Describing the broader study: Collaborator samples came from the United States, Italy and Spain and covered acute and convalescent phases of COVID-19. Where HLA class I and class II types were available, the types were taken from metadata supplied by the sample provider, not from assay-based typing. The sample metadata nearly always contained a de-identified subject ID, COVID-19 status, age in years and sex. The material from the prospective study consisted of cDNA or gDNA derived from T cells, B-cell-depleted T cells, or PBMCs. The samples were drawn from two sources: the first 160 participants of the ongoing ImmuneRACE study, and 1,200 or so subjects contributed by 6 global collaborators. A freely available public database, intended as a resource for researchers studying the immune response to SARS-CoV-2, is where the repertoires were released. The dataset comprised deeply sampled blood TCRbeta repertoires from subjects exposed to, actively infected with, or recovered from COVID-19.

One collaborating source in Seattle enrolled patients during active infection and followed them longitudinally through the course of disease. The collaborating institutions used their own protocols to collect whole blood in K2EDTA tubes. For TCRbeta analysis, collaborator samples were shipped as frozen whole blood, as isolated PBMCs, or as DNA extracted from either sample type. Broader findings and caveats from the paper: The amount of clinical and demographic metadata varied by source and participant and was provided uncurated.

The germline V gene (reference sequence) sets CDR1 to SEHNR and CDR2 to FQNEAQ. Reading from cysteine to phenylalanine, the CDR3 counts 12 amino acids. Left in the record is the CDR3 DNA by itself, 36 bases read in frame from the first base. V was cut back by 1 base and J by 11 bases, leaving a gap of 6 bases between them. TCRbeta CDR3 regions were amplified from genomic DNA by means of the immunoSEQ Assay, a bias-controlled multiplex PCR. Per the original workflow: Within the assay, amplification of reference gene primers was used to estimate how many nucleated cells each sample contained. To quantify the absolute abundance of each unique TCRbeta CDR3 rearrangement, sequence reads were collapsed and filtered. For each sample, productive Simpson clonality was calculated by taking the square root of Simpson's diversity index across productive rearrangements. TCRdb retrieved this table from immuneACCESS and kept in-frame rearrangements only. Not all clones are present; in checked studies, unresolved V genes account for under half, and no reason is known for the remainder. The V and J calls and the clone size are those of that table, but D and trimming were determined from the DNA. This sample gives 97,000 or so clones in total; approximately 92% of them show up just once. The ten largest make up more than 1.5% of the sample.

The chain uses TRBV7-9 and TRBJ1-6; the D gene lacks a confident call. The TCR comes from a woman between 50 and 59 years old with COVID-19, enrolled during active disease. Material: peripheral blood. The DNA reads as follows: TGTGCCAGCAGCTTAGAGAGGACACCCCTCCACTTT. Translated, it gives CASSLERTPLHF.